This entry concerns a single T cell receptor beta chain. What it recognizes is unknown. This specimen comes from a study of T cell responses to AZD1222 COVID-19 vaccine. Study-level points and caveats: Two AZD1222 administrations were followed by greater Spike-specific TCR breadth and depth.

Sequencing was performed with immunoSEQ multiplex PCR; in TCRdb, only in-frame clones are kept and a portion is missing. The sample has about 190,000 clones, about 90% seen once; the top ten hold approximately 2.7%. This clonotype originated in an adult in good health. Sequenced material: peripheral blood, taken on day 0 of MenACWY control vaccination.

CDR3 in DNA: TGTGCCAGCATCGACAGGCCAGATCCTGGCACTGAAGCTTTCTTT. Amino acid sequence: CASIDRPDPGTEAFF. The chain recombines TRBV6-5 with TRBJ1-1, with D possibly being TRBD1 (6 bases). The V end was cut by 7 bases, the J end by 4 bases, with 19 bases between. The CDR3 covers 15 residues. Germline lookup yields CDR1 MNHEY and CDR2 SVGAGI.